These 19 T cell receptor beta chains were all obtained from the same sample, sequenced in a study of blood T cell repertoires in COVID-19. Assay: immunoSEQ multiplex PCR; the TCRdb copy retains only in-frame clones and omits some. The sample consists of 250,000 to 300,000 clones, roughly nine tenths of them appearing once. Sample: peripheral blood. The receptors shown here come from a woman in her 30s with COVID-19, enrolled during active disease.

Only a few counts were recorded for this clone. This chain connects TRBV9 to TRBJ2-7, with D perhaps matching TRBD2 (5 bases). The germline V gene has CDR1 SGDLS and CDR2 YYNGEE. The V end was cut by 3 bases, the J end by 2 bases, with 12 bases between. This CDR3 is built from 14 residues. This CDR3 reads CASSARWETYEQYF. DNA for the CDR3: TGTGCCAGCAGCGCCCGCTGGGAGACCTACGAGCAGTACTTC.

The rearrangement joins TRBV27 to TRBJ1-2; no clear D gene. The V end was cut by 3 bases, the J end by 4 bases, with 9 bases between. The CDR3 is 13 amino acids. Germline assignment: CDR1 MNHEY and CDR2 SMNVEV (reference sequence). The CDR3, as DNA: TGTGCCAGCAGTTTTATCTCAGGCTATGGCTACACCTTC. Protein: CASSFISGYGYTF.

The sample holds one count of this clone. V and J are TRBV6-1 and TRBJ2-3; 7 positions match TRBD1. This CDR3 is built from 18 residues. The ends lost 2 bases at V and 2 bases at J; junction bases unmatched: 13. The germline gives CDR1 MNHNS, CDR2 SASEGT. DNA for the CDR3: TGTGCCAGCAGTGAAATGACAGGGCCCTACCAGTCCACAGATACGCAGTATTTT. Its protein product is CASSEMTGPYQSTDTQYF.

As to this clone: The sample holds other DNA sequences that translate to the same CDR3. The genes are TRBV7-9 and TRBJ2-7; D is possibly TRBD2 (5 bases). The CDR3 runs 14 residues. Per the germline V gene, CDR1 is SEHNR and CDR2 is FQNEAQ (reference sequence). Trimming cost V 5 bases and J 5 bases, with 16 bases left between them. In nucleotides, the CDR3 is TGTGCCAGCAGCCTAGGCGGGCTCGGCAACGAGCAGTACTTC. Its protein product is CASSLGGLGNEQYF.

The chain uses TRBV5-4 and TRBJ1-3; D is undetermined. V was cut by 5 bases and J by 4 bases, with 10 bases left in between. The CDR3 contains 13 residues. Per germline, CDR1 SGHNT and CDR2 YYREEE (reference sequence). The CDR3 DNA is TGTGCCAGCAGACAACAACAGGGAAACACCATATATTTT. This gives the protein CASRQQQGNTIYF. Combining the CDR3 with reference TRBV5-4 and TRBJ1-3 gives the whole variable domain ETGVTQSPTHLIKTRGQQVTLRCSSQSGHNTVSWYQQALGQGPQFIFQYYREEENGRGNFPPRFSGLQFPNYSSELNVNALELDDSALYLCASRQQQGNTIYFGEGSWLTVV.

This clone was picked up one time. The V call is TRBV13, the J call TRBJ2-3, with TRBD1 matching over 7 bases. Germline-derived CDR1 and CDR2 are PRHDT and FYEKMQ (reference sequence). After removal of 4 bases from V and 3 bases from J, the junction contained 10 bases not matched to a gene. The CDR3 covers 16 residues. The CDR3 sequence: CASSYRQGEDTDTQYF. DNA for the CDR3: TGTGCCAGCAGCTACCGACAGGGTGAGGATACAGATACGCAGTATTTT.

The gene calls are TRBV6-4 and TRBJ2-1, with TRBD1 matching over 9 bases. The CDR3 extends over 15 amino acids. The germline V gene has CDR1 MRHNA and CDR2 SNTAGT. V was pared by 3 bases and J by 10 bases, with 10 bases of the junction left unmatched. In DNA, the CDR3 is TGTGCCAGCAGTGAGCAGGGACAGGGCTCATCCGAGCAGTTCTTC. Residues: CASSEQGQGSSEQFF.

With respect to this clone: Other DNA sequences in this specimen translate into the identical CDR3. The chain carries TRBV28 and TRBJ2-7; perhaps TRBD2 as D (5 bases). The CDR3 consists of 14 residues. From germline, CDR1 is MDHEN and CDR2 SYDVKM. Trimming took 4 bases from V and 0 from J, leaving 10 bases between them. The CDR3, as DNA: TGTGCCAGCAGTTCCCCTGGGAGCTCCTACGAGCAGTACTTC. This translates into CASSSPGSSYEQYF.

This chain joins TRBV27 and TRBJ2-1, with 8 nucleotides matching TRBD2. V trimming: 10 bases; J trimming: 6 bases; junction bases outside the gene matches: 23. CDR3 length: 18 amino acids. Germline-derived CDR1 and CDR2 are MNHEY and SMNVEV (reference sequence). CDR3 sequence reads: CATLVRREGLGDINEQFF. The CDR3 nucleotides read TGTGCCACCTTGGTGAGACGGGAGGGCCTCGGGGACATCAATGAGCAGTTCTTC.

The CDR3 sequence: CASSDAGGGETQYF. CDR3 sequence (DNA): TGCGCCAGCAGTGACGCGGGAGGGGGAGAGACCCAGTACTTC. V and J are TRBV10-2 and TRBJ2-5, with 9 bases identical to TRBD2. V was pared by 3 bases and J by 4 bases, with 3 bases of the junction left unmatched. The germline gives CDR1 WSHSY, CDR2 SAAADI. The CDR3 loop spans 14 amino acids.

The chain uses TRBV2 and TRBJ1-1; 10 positions match TRBD1. Germline CDR1 and CDR2: SNHLY and FYNNEI. V dropped 2 bases and J dropped 1; count of bases not matched to a gene: 7. The CDR3 runs 17 residues. CDR3 nucleotide sequence: TGTGCCAGCAGTGAATTACCTCGGACAGGGGGGAACACTGAAGCTTTCTTT. Encoded protein: CASSELPRTGGNTEAFF.

The genes are TRBV3-1 (or the pseudogene TRBV3-2) and TRBJ1-5; 7 bases agree with TRBD1. The germline V gene encodes CDR1 LGHDT and CDR2 YNNKEL (reference sequence). V was pared by 4 bases and J by 3 bases, with 3 bases of the junction left unmatched. The CDR3 has 14 amino acids. The CDR3 loop reads CASSRDSFNQPQHF. Here the CDR3 DNA reads TGTGCCAGCAGCCGGGACAGTTTCAATCAGCCCCAGCATTTT.

The chain has TRBV5-6 and TRBJ1-2, with 9 positions matching TRBD1. Germline assignment: CDR1 SGHDT and CDR2 YYEEEE. CDR3 length equals 14 residues. V was pared by 4 bases and J by 5 bases, with 6 bases of the junction left unmatched. In DNA form, the CDR3 reads TGTGCCAGCAGCCCCCCGGGACAGGGATATGGCTACACCTTC. This codes for CASSPPGQGYGYTF.

The chain is built from TRBV2 and TRBJ1-5; 10 bases line up with TRBD1. The CDR3 consists of 15 residues. CDR1 SNHLY and CDR2 FYNNEI come from the germline V gene. Germline trimming cut 1 base from V and 7 bases from J; bases unmatched to any gene: 4. CDR3 sequence: CASSEESTGGQPQHF. The CDR3 DNA is TGTGCCAGCAGTGAAGAATCGACAGGGGGCCAGCCCCAGCATTTT.

The chain joins TRBV7-9 to TRBJ1-3; possibly TRBD1 for D (5 bases). Germline-derived CDR1 and CDR2 are SEHNR and FQNEAQ (reference sequence). There are 16 residues in the CDR3. Trimming pared 7 bases from V and 2 bases from J, leaving 18 bases between. CDR3: CASTPWGDDPGNTIYF. The CDR3 DNA follows: TGTGCCAGCACCCCGTGGGGGGACGACCCTGGAAACACCATATATTTT.

The chain links TRBV6-1 to TRBJ1-6; no clear D gene. Germline CDR1 is MNHNS and CDR2 is SASEGT. Trimming pared 2 bases from V and 14 bases from J, leaving 16 bases between. This CDR3 has 14 residues. CDR3 residues: CASSELTPAQALHF. The DNA for the CDR3 is TGTGCCAGCAGTGAATTGACACCCGCCCAGGCCCTCCACTTT.

A single count supports this clone. V gene TRBV5-4 combines with J gene TRBJ1-2; TRBD1 matches 7 bases. V shed 4 bases, J shed 0 bases, and the junction held 3 bases outside the gene matches. The CDR3 length is 14 residues. Germline CDR1 reads SGHNT; CDR2 reads YYREEE (reference sequence). The CDR3 bases are TGTGCCAGCAGCCGGGACAGAACTAACTATGGCTACACCTTC. Amino acids: CASSRDRTNYGYTF. The full variable domain, with the rest looked up from reference TRBV5-4 and TRBJ1-2, is ETGVTQSPTHLIKTRGQQVTLRCSSQSGHNTVSWYQQALGQGPQFIFQYYREEENGRGNFPPRFSGLQFPNYSSELNVNALELDDSALYLCASSRDRTNYGYTFGSGTRLTVV.

The V and J genes are TRBV27 and TRBJ1-1; 7 nucleotides match TRBD1. This CDR3 has 15 residues. Germline V gene sequence: CDR1 MNHEY, CDR2 SMNVEV (reference sequence). J gave up 0 bases and V 4 bases, and 5 bases lay outside the gene matches. The CDR3 is CASSSGGLMNTEAFF. DNA of the CDR3: TGTGCCAGCAGTTCAGGGGGGCTCATGAACACTGAAGCTTTCTTT.

The chain uses TRBV28 and TRBJ1-6, with 7 bases identical to TRBD1. The germline gives CDR1 MDHEN, CDR2 SYDVKM. The CDR3 has 15 residues. Losses at the gene ends were 5 bases for V and 5 bases for J; bases not matched to a gene: 6. The CDR3 reads CASSLSDRNNSPLHF. CDR3 nucleotides: TGTGCCAGCAGTCTCTCGGACAGGAATAATTCACCCCTCCACTTT.